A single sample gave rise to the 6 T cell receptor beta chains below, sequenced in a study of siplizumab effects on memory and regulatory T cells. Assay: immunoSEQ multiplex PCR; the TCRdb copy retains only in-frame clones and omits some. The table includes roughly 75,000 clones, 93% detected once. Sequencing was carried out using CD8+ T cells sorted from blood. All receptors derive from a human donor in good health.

The CDR3 loop is CASSSGRTYEQYF. CDR3 DNA sequence: TGTGCCAGCAGTTCGGGACGGACCTACGAGCAGTACTTC. The chain uses TRBV6-5 and TRBJ2-7; D possibly uses TRBD1 or TRBD2 (5 bases each). V was clipped by 4 bases and J by 2 bases, with 9 bases between them. Per germline, CDR1 MNHEY and CDR2 SVGAGI. The CDR3 is 13 amino acids.

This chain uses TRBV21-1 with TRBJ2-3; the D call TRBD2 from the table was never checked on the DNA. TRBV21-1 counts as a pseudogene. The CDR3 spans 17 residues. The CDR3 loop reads CASSKVTSGGTRDTQYF. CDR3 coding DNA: TGTGCCAGCAGCAAAGTAACTAGCGGGGGGACCAGGGATACGCAGTATTTT.

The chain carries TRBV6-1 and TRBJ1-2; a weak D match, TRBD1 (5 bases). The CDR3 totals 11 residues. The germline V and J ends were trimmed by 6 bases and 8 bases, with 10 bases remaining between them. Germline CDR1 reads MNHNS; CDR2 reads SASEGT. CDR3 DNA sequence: TGTGCCAGCAGGGACATGGAAGGCTACACCTTC. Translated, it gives CASRDMEGYTF.

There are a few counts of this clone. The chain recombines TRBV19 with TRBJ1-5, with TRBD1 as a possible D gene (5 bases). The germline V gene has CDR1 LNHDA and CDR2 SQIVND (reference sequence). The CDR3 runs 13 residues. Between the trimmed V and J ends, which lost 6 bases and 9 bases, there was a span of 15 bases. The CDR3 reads CASRLLGDVPQHF. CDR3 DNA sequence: TGTGCCAGTAGATTGTTGGGGGACGTGCCCCAGCATTTT.

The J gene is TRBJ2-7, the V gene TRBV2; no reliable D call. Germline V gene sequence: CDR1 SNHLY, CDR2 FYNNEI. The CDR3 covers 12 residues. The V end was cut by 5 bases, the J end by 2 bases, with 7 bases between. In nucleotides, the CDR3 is TGTGCCAGCAGTAATGCTGCCTACGAGCAGTACTTC. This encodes CASSNAAYEQYF.

The CDR3 DNA follows: TGCAGCGTTGTGGGGGGGGTCTATGGCTACACCTTC. It codes for CSVVGGVYGYTF. The V and J genes are TRBV29-1 and TRBJ1-2; possibly TRBD1 for D (5 bases). This CDR3 has 12 residues. V lost 4 bases and J lost 4, with 10 bases in between. Germline CDR1 is SQVTM and CDR2 is ANQGSEA.